These 20 T cell receptor beta chains were all obtained from the same sample, sequenced in a study of radiotherapy plus CTLA-4 blockade in lung cancer. The assay was immunoSEQ multiplex PCR, and TCRdb's table has in-frame clones only and misses some. The sample carries about 73,000 clones, over 75% recorded once. The sequencing here drew on peripheral blood, taken from a patient treated with radiotherapy plus ipilimumab. These receptors all come from a human donor with non-small cell lung cancer that progressed on radiotherapy plus ipilimumab.

This chain joins TRBV5-4 and TRBJ2-2; TRBD1 might be the D (6 bases). The germline V and J ends were trimmed by 3 bases and 0 bases, with 9 bases remaining between them. In germline, CDR1 is SGHNT, CDR2 YYREEE (reference sequence). CDR3 length: 15 amino acids. The CDR3 loop reads CASSSGTPNTGELFF. The CDR3 region has the DNA TGTGCCAGCAGCTCCGGGACACCGAACACCGGGGAGCTGTTTTTT.

The CDR3 sequence is CASSPDRAWEPQHF. The CDR3 region has the DNA TGTGCCAGCAGCCCGGACAGGGCCTGGGAGCCCCAGCATTTT. The V gene is TRBV7-9, the J gene TRBJ1-5; 8 positions match TRBD1. CDR1 and CDR2 from the germline V gene are SEHNR and FQNEAQ (reference sequence). The CDR3 extends over 14 amino acids. Unmatched junction bases numbered 8, after V lost 5 bases and J lost 8 bases.

This chain joins TRBV2 and TRBJ2-2; 9 nucleotides align to TRBD1. The CDR3 has 14 amino acids. V shed 6 bases, J shed 9 bases, and the junction held 8 bases outside the gene matches. Germline CDR1 is SNHLY and CDR2 is FYNNEI. The CDR3 DNA sequence: TGTGCCAGCAGAAGGGGACAGGGCTTGTGGGAGCTGTTTTTT. Translation: CASRRGQGLWELFF. Full variable domain (rest looked up from reference TRBV2 and TRBJ2-2): EPEVTQTPSHQVTQMGQEVILRCVPISNHLYFYWYRQILGQKVEFLVSFYNNEISEKSEIFDDQFSVERPDGSNFTLKIRSTKLEDSAMYFCASRRGQGLWELFFGEGSRLTVL.

With respect to this clone: The junction departs from germline at one end; a sequencing error may be responsible. The chain uses TRBV7-7 and TRBJ2-2; D gene ambiguous. Germline V gives CDR1 SSHAT, CDR2 FNYEAQ (reference sequence). The CDR3 length is 16 residues. CDR3 sequence (DNA): TGTGCTAGCAGCTTAGGACGGATGGTGAACACCGGGGAGCTGTTTTTT. It is translated as CASSLGRMVNTGELFF.

The gene calls are TRBV29-1 and TRBJ1-1, with a possible D match to TRBD1 (6 bases). The length of the CDR3 is 13 residues. Trimming left V 8 bases short and J 1 base short, with 14 bases between. Germline V CDR1 and CDR2: SQVTM, ANQGSEA. CDR3 nucleotide sequence: TGCAGCAGCCGACAGGTCCCGAACACTGAAGCTTTCTTT. Encoded protein: CSSRQVPNTEAFF.

The chain recombines TRBV28 with TRBJ2-7; D unclear. This CDR3 is 14 amino acids long. Germline lookup yields CDR1 MDHEN and CDR2 SYDVKM. V dropped 2 bases and J dropped 3 bases, with 11 bases sitting between them. Written as DNA, the CDR3 is TGTGCCAGCAGTTTAGGCCAGCTACGCTACGAGCAGTACTTC. It translates to CASSLGQLRYEQYF.

This clone was detected once. CDR3 in amino acids: CASRGIGTGVDTIYF. The CDR3 coding sequence is TGTGCCAGCAGGGGCATCGGGACAGGGGTAGACACCATATATTTT. The J gene is TRBJ1-3, the V gene TRBV27, with 10 bases fitting TRBD1. With V trimmed by 6 bases and J by 8 bases, 10 bases remained unmatched. CDR3 length: 15 residues. Germline assignment: CDR1 MNHEY and CDR2 SMNVEV (reference sequence).

The chain joins TRBV7-2 to TRBJ2-1; tentatively, D is TRBD2 (6 bases). This CDR3 spans 16 amino acids. Trimming took off 5 bases at V and 2 bases at J, with 16 bases between the two ends. Germline V gene data show CDR1 as SGHTA and CDR2 as FQGNSA. The CDR3 sequence: CASSVPGLATYNEQFF. CDR3 DNA sequence: TGTGCCAGCAGCGTCCCGGGGCTAGCGACCTACAATGAGCAGTTCTTC. Together with reference TRBV7-2 and TRBJ2-1, the CDR3 gives the full variable domain: GAGVSQSPSNKVTEKGKDVELRCDPISGHTALYWYRQSLGQGLEFLIYFQGNSAPDKSGLPSDRFSAERTGGSVSTLTIQRTQQEDSAVYLCASSVPGLATYNEQFFGPGTRLTVL.

J is TRBJ1-3 and V is TRBV29-1; unclear D gene. The CDR3 is 14 amino acids. Trimming took off 5 bases at V and 0 bases at J, with 11 bases between the two ends. Germline V gives CDR1 SQVTM, CDR2 ANQGSEA. The CDR3 spells CSVNRARSGNTIYF. Written as DNA, the CDR3 is TGCAGCGTTAATCGGGCCCGCTCTGGAAACACCATATATTTT.

The chain is built from TRBV6-5 and TRBJ1-2; D uncertain. The V end was cut by 5 bases, the J end by 0 bases, with 10 bases between. The V gene's germline CDR1 is MNHEY and CDR2 SVGAGI. This CDR3 is built from 14 residues. The CDR3 here is CASSLQITNYGYTF. The DNA for the CDR3 is TGTGCCAGCAGTCTACAGATTACTAACTATGGCTACACCTTC.

This clone has only one observation. This chain connects TRBV7-8 to TRBJ2-5; the match to TRBD2 covers 8 bases. V trimming: 1 base; J trimming: 0 bases; junction bases outside the gene matches: 7. The germline V gene encodes CDR1 SGHVS and CDR2 FQNEAQ. The CDR3 extends over 17 amino acids. The DNA for the CDR3 is TGTGCCAGCAGCTTAGAGAGAGCTAGCGGGTACCAAGAGACCCAGTACTTC. Translated: CASSLERASGYQETQYF.

This clone came up a few times. The chain links TRBV6-6 to TRBJ1-3, with TRBD1 matching over 9 bases. The CDR3 covers 16 residues. V gave up 6 bases and J gave up 3 bases; unmatched junction bases: 9. CDR1 MNHNY and CDR2 SVGAGI come from the germline V gene (reference sequence). The CDR3, as DNA: TGTGCCAGCAGACAGCCCGGACAGGGGAGTGGAAACACCATATATTTT. It translates to CASRQPGQGSGNTIYF.

CDR3 sequence: CSVQTDYEQYF. In DNA, the CDR3 is TGCAGCGTTCAGACGGATTACGAGCAGTACTTC. The V call is TRBV29-1, the J call TRBJ2-7, with no clear D. The CDR3 is 11 amino acids. CDR1 and CDR2 from the germline V gene are SQVTM and ANQGSEA. Trimming removed 5 bases from V and 4 bases from J, with 9 bases in between.

J is TRBJ2-7 and V is TRBV6-6; D call uncertain. The CDR3 sequence is 10 residues long. CDR1 MNHNY and CDR2 SVGAGI come from the germline V gene (reference sequence). The V end lost 5 bases, the J end lost 9 bases, and 8 bases lay between the germline ends. The CDR3 reads CASSDSSQYF. The CDR3 DNA sequence: TGTGCCAGCAGTGATAGTTCGCAGTACTTC.

V usage is TRBV29-1 and J usage is TRBJ1-4; D gene uncertain. The CDR3 has 11 residues. Germline V gene data show CDR1 as SQVTM and CDR2 as ANQGSEA. The ends were cut back, 7 bases at V and 8 bases at J, with 11 bases in the middle. CDR3 coding DNA: TGCAGCGGAGTTAAGCGCGAAAAACTGTTTTTT. Its protein product is CSGVKREKLFF.

J is TRBJ1-1 and V is TRBV7-9; TRBD1 agrees at 7 bases. V gave up 5 bases and J gave up 1 base; unmatched junction bases: 7. This CDR3 has 15 residues. Per germline, CDR1 SEHNR and CDR2 FQNEAQ (reference sequence). The CDR3 protein is CASSKWTGPNTEAFF. The CDR3 bases are TGTGCCAGCAGCAAATGGACAGGACCGAACACTGAAGCTTTCTTT.

The chain has TRBV6-6 and TRBJ1-1; no definite D call. V was clipped by 2 bases and J by 6 bases, with 13 bases between them. This CDR3 has 14 residues. The germline V gene has CDR1 MNHNY and CDR2 SVGAGI (reference sequence). DNA of the CDR3: TGTGCCAGCAGTTACCCCCTTGGAAAGGCTGAAGCTTTCTTT. Its protein is CASSYPLGKAEAFF.

The DNA for the CDR3 is TGCAGTGCCCAGGTTAGCACTGAAGCTTTCTTT. Its translation is CSAQVSTEAFF. The rearrangement links TRBV20-1 to TRBJ1-1; D unclear. Trimming took off 6 bases at V and 4 bases at J, with 9 bases between the two ends. The CDR3 sequence is 11 residues long. Germline V lookup: CDR1 DFQATT, CDR2 SNEGSKA (reference sequence).

The V call is TRBV7-3, the J call TRBJ1-2, with D possibly being TRBD1 (5 bases). Trimming took off 0 bases at V and 8 bases at J, with 16 bases between the two ends. The CDR3 length is 15 residues. CDR1 and CDR2 (germline): SGHTA, FQGTGA. The CDR3 spells CASSLTRDSPKGYTF. The CDR3 DNA follows: TGTGCCAGCAGCTTAACCCGAGACAGTCCGAAGGGCTACACCTTC. The full variable domain, rest sourced from reference TRBV7-3 and TRBJ1-2, is GAGVSQTPSNKVTEKGKYVELRCDPISGHTALYWYRQSLGQGPEFLIYFQGTGAADDSGLPNDRFFAVRPEGSVSTLKIQRTERGDSAVYLCASSLTRDSPKGYTFGSGTRLTVV.

The chain carries TRBV19 and TRBJ2-7; TRBD1 matches at 7 bases. V lost 9 bases to trimming and J lost 0 bases; unmatched junction nucleotides: 8. There are 14 residues in the CDR3. The germline V gene has CDR1 LNHDA and CDR2 SQIVND (reference sequence). CDR3 loop: CARDGQDSSYEQYV. The CDR3 DNA reads TGTGCCAGAGACGGACAGGATAGCTCCTACGAGCAGTACGTC.